This T cell receptor (beta chain) stems from a study of blood T cell repertoires in COVID-19. This CDR3 spans 13 amino acids. The J segment lost 4 bases and the V segment lost 3 bases, leaving 0 bases of the junction unmatched. The V gene's germline CDR1 is KGHSH and CDR2 LQKENI. Repertoires were generated with immunoSEQ multiplex PCR, while TCRdb's copy carries only in-frame clones and drops some. The sample yields tens of thousands of clones, around 89% seen once. The TCR comes from an elderly woman with active COVID-19. Material: peripheral blood. The rearrangement uses TRBV18 and TRBJ1-5; 7 nucleotides line up with TRBD1. The CDR3 is CASSPGQNQPQHF. CDR3 sequence (DNA): TGTGCCAGCTCACCGGGACAGAATCAGCCCCAGCATTTT.